This record looks at one TCR beta chain sequence and its context. As yet, its antigen is unknown. This specimen comes from a study of T cell responses to AZD1222 COVID-19 vaccine. Study observations and caveats: Following two doses of AZD1222, Spike-specific TCR breadth and depth rose.

The CDR3 length is 14 residues. From germline, CDR1 is SGHRS and CDR2 YFSETQ. The V end was cut by 5 bases, the J end by 9 bases, with 18 bases between. Sequencing was performed with immunoSEQ multiplex PCR; in TCRdb, only in-frame clones are kept and a portion is missing. In the table there are some 97,000 clones, about 90% of which are singletons. This chain links TRBV5-1 with TRBJ2-1; either TRBD1 or TRBD2 may fit D (5 bases each). The TCR was taken from an adult in good health. The sequences come from peripheral blood, collected on day 0 of MenACWY control vaccination. The CDR3 spells CASSLREDGGEQFF. CDR3 coding DNA: TGCGCCAGCAGTTTAAGGGAAGATGGGGGTGAGCAGTTCTTC.